This T cell receptor beta chain derives from a study of CD8 T cells in Susac syndrome. An amount of RNA that ranged from roughly 0.45 to 1 ug was reverse transcribed with random hexamers. TCRdb fed the immunoSEQ multiplex PCR reads into MiXCR, producing one record per CDR3 protein. The sample has roughly 200,000 distinct CDR3 sequences, approximately 95% seen once. Germline CDR1 reads SGHDN; CDR2 reads FVKESK. CDR3 length: 16 residues. V lost 1 base, J lost 0 bases, and 13 bases lay in between. Sequenced material: CD4+ T cells from PBMCs. This chain connects TRBV14 to TRBJ2-7; D remains ambiguous. This clonotype was sampled from a human donor in good health. CDR3 amino acids: CASSQGLSTSSYEQYF. The CDR3 nucleotides are TGTGCCAGCAGCCAAGGTCTTAGCACAAGCTCCTACGAGCAGTACTTC.